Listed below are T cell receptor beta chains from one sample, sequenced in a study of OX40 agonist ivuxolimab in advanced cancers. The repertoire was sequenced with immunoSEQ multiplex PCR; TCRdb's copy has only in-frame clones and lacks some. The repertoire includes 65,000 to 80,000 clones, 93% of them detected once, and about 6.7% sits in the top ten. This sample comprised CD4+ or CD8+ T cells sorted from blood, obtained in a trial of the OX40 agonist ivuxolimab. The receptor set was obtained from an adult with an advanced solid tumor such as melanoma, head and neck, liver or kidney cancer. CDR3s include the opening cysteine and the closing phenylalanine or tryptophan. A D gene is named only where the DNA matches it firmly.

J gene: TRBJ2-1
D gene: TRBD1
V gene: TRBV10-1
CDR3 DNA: TGCGCCAGCAGCCGGGACAGGCCTTACAATGAGCAGTTCTTC
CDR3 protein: CASSRDRPYNEQFF

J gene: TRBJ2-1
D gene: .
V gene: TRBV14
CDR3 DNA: TGTGCCAGCAGCCGGTCGGGATCTCACGATGAGCAGTTCTTC
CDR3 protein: CASSRSGSHDEQFF

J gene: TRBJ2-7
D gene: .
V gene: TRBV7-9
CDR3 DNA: TGTGCCAGCAGCTTTTTTCCGGGGGGCACGGACGAGCAGTACTTC
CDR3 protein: CASSFFPGGTDEQYF

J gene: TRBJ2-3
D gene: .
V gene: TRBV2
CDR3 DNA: TGTGCCAGCAGTGTGTCGATAGCCAGCACAGATACGCAGTATTTT
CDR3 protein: CASSVSIASTDTQYF

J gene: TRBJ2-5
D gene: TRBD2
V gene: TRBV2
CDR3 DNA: TGTGCCAGCAGTGAATGGAATAGAGGAGCGGGAGTGGAGACCCAGTACTTC
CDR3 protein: CASSEWNRGAGVETQYF

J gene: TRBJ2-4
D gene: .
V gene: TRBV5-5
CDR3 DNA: TGTGCCAGCAGACTCTATCCAATGGCCAAAAACATTCAGTACTTC
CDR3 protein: CASRLYPMAKNIQYF

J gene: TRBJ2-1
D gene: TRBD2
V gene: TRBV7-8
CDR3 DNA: TGTGCCAGCAGCGTCCCGGGACTAGCGGGAGGCCGGAATGAGCAGTTCTTC
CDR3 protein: CASSVPGLAGGRNEQFF

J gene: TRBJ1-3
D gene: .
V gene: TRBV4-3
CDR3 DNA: TGCGCCAGCAGCCTCGGGGGGACCGGAAACACCATATATTTT
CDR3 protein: CASSLGGTGNTIYF

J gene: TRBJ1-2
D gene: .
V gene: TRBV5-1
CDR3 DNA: TGCGCCAGCAGCCTGGGGGACTATGGCTACACCTTC
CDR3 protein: CASSLGDYGYTF

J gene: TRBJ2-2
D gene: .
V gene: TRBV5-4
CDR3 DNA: TGTGCCAGCAGCTCCCCAGGGGTTCGGACCGGGGAGCTGTTTTTT
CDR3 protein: CASSSPGVRTGELFF

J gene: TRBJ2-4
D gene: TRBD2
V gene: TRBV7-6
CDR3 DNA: TGTGCCAGCAGCCCCCGCGATAGCGGGGTGAACATTCAGTACTTC
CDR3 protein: CASSPRDSGVNIQYF

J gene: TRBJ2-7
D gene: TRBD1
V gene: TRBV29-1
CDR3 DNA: TGCAGCGTAGAGGGACAGGGAGACTCCTACGAGCAGTACTTC
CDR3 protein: CSVEGQGDSYEQYF

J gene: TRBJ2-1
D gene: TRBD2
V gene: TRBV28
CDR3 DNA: TGTGCCAGCAGTGACGGGACTAGCGGGGGGCCGGGCTCCTACAATGAGCAGTTCTTC
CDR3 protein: CASSDGTSGGPGSYNEQFF

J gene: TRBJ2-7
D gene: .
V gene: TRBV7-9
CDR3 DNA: TGTGCCAGCAGCTCGCCGACAGGACTCTACGAGCAGTACTTC
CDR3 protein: CASSSPTGLYEQYF

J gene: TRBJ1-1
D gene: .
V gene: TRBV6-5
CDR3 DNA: TGTGCCAGCAGTTACTCGAGGCGGGGTAGCACTGAAGCTTTCTTT
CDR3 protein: CASSYSRRGSTEAFF

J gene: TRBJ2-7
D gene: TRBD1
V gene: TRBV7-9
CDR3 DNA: TGTGCCAGCAGCCGGACAGGCCCATCTTATGAGCAGTACTTC
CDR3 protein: CASSRTGPSYEQYF

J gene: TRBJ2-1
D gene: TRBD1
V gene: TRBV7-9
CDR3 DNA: TGTGCCAGCAGCGCCCACAGGGGATCGTACAATGAGCAGTTCTTC
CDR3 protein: CASSAHRGSYNEQFF